This T cell receptor (beta chain) was retrieved from a study of identical twins (dated by TCRdb to about 2016). With respect to the entire study: To test whether fetal clonotypes persist, this study deep-sequenced TCR alpha and beta repertoires from monozygotic twins, from unrelated adults of various ages, and from cord blood. To rule out contamination, replicate twin experiments were performed at different times with different library preparation protocols. Broad study findings and their caveats: Because the same donors could not be followed over many years, the conclusions depended on cross-sectional statistical analysis. Compared with coincidental sharing between unrelated individuals, an excess of low generation-probability sequences was observed among out-of-frame TCR alpha sequences shared between twins. In beta out-of-frame sequences, excess twin sharing was weaker, because having fewer shared sequences lowered the signal-to-noise ratio. Abundant cord blood beta clonotypes carried fewer insertions; young adult naive repertoires showed a weaker similar trend, while memory repertoires showed none. Zero-insertion analyses could be partly confounded by invariant T cells such as MAIT and iNKT, although diverse VJ usage argued against such confounding for most clonotypes. Out-of-frame TCR alpha sharing in monozygotic twins was systematically underestimated by recombination models, whereas sharing between unrelated individuals was in agreement with the recombination models.

All donors were healthy Caucasians. This clonotype was counted between two and nine times. No antigen is known for it. Base-call qualities are not available, and no considerably larger clone is one nucleotide away. Library generation was performed with 5' RACE. Instrument on record: Illumina HiSeq 2000. A universal primer binding site was added through template switching, and the final cDNA carried a unique molecular identifier so that TCR cDNA molecules could be counted accurately. Specific primers in the conserved constant-segment region were used to synthesize first-strand cDNA for the TCR alpha and beta chains. To control for contamination, every cDNA library carried two barcodes: a SMART-Mk sample barcode plus Illumina barcodes. TruSeq adapter sequences, together with Illumina sample barcodes, were added in two successive PCR steps. Sequencing of the TCR alpha and beta cDNA libraries was done on the Illumina HiSeq platform using custom primers. On the authors' methods: Raw reads were processed with MiGEC to extract unique molecular identifiers, and MiXCR was used to determine CDR3 positions. Recombination models were inferred per individual with the repgenHMM and IGoR tools using an EM algorithm. Shared clonotypes were analyzed with the tcR package in R, and sharing was normalized by the product of cloneset sizes. Out-of-frame nonproductive sequences were analyzed to study raw recombination free of thymic and clonal selection effects. TCRdb ran its own pipeline on the public reads, namely fastp trimming at Q25 and MiXCR clone calling, and kept in-frame beta chains. For every CDR3 protein sequence, its rows merge into one entry that carries the most common genes and DNA. The V and J calls come from TCRdb's annotation, not from the publication. The sample table contains around 1.7 million distinct CDR3 sequences; only one count was recorded for roughly 35% of them. The ten most abundant clones make up approximately 0.25% of the sample.

V is pruned by 3 bases and J by 9 bases, leaving 7 bases of the junction without a gene match. There are 13 amino acids in the CDR3, from cysteine to phenylalanine inclusive. Here the CDR3 DNA is all that survives: 39 bases in frame from base 1. Sequenced input: cord blood. This TCR was recovered from a newborn girl in good health. The rearrangement joined TRBV12-3 or TRBV12-4 to TRBJ1-1; 7 bases in between match TRBD1. For the CDR3, the sequence is CASSFNQGGKAFF. The nucleotide sequence reads TGTGCCAGCAGTTTTAACCAGGGGGGGAAAGCTTTCTTT.